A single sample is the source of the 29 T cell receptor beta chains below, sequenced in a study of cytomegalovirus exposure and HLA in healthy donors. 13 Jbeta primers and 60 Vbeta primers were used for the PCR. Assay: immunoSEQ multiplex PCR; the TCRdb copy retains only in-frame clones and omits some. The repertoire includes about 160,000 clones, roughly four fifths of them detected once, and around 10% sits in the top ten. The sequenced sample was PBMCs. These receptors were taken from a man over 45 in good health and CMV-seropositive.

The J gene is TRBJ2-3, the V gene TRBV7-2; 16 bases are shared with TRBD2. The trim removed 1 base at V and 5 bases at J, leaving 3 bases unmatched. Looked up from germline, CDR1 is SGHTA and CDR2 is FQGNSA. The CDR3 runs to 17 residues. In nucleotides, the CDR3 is TGTGCCAGCAGCTTAGTTGGGACTAGCGGGGGGGAAGATACGCAGTATTTT. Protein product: CASSLVGTSGGEDTQYF.

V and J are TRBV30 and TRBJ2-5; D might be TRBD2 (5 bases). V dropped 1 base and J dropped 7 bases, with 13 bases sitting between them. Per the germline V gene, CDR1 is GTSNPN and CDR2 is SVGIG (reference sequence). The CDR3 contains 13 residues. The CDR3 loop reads CAWSAGLEGTQYF. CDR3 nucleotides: TGTGCCTGGAGTGCTGGGCTTGAGGGGACCCAGTACTTC.

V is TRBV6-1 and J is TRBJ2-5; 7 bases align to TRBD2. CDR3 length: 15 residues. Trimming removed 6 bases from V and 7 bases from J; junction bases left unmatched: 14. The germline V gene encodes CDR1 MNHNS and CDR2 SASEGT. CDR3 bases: TGTGCCAGCAGCCCCGCGGGAGCTAGCTACGGGACCCAGTACTTC. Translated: CASSPAGASYGTQYF.

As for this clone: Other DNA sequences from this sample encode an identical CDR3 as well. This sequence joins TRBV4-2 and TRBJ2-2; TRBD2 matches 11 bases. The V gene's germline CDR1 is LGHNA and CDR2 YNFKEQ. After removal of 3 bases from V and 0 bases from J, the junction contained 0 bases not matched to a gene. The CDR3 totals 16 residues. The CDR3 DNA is TGTGCCAGCAGCCAGGGACTAGCGGCGAACACCGGGGAGCTGTTTTTT. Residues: CASSQGLAANTGELFF.

The CDR3 loop reads CASSVQDTYTDTQYF. DNA of the CDR3: TGTGCCAGCAGCGTTCAGGACACTTACACAGATACGCAGTATTTT. The rearrangement uses TRBV9 and TRBJ2-3, with D perhaps matching TRBD1 (5 bases). V was trimmed by 2 bases and J by 2 bases, leaving 12 bases between them. CDR1 and CDR2 (germline): SGDLS, YYNGEE. The CDR3 loop spans 15 amino acids.

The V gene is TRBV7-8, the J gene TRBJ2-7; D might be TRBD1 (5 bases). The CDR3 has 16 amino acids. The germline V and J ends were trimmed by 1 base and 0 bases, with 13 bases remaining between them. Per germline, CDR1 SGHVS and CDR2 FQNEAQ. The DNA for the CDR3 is TGTGCCAGCAGCTTAGGGGGCAGGTTTACCTCCTACGAGCAGTACTTC. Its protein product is CASSLGGRFTSYEQYF.

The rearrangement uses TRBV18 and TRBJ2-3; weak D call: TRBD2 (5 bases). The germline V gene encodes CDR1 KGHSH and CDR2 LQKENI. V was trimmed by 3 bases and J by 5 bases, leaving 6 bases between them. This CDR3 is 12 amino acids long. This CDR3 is CASSPAGDTQYF. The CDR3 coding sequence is TGTGCCAGCTCACCGGCGGGAGATACGCAGTATTTT.

The CDR3 spells CASSPRWGANEKLFF. As DNA, the CDR3 is TGTGCCAGCAGCCCCCGTTGGGGGGCTAATGAAAAACTGTTTTTT. The chain carries TRBV9 and TRBJ1-4; the D gene is possibly TRBD1 (5 bases). Germline V gene sequence: CDR1 SGDLS, CDR2 YYNGEE. Trimming took off 4 bases at V and 3 bases at J, with 13 bases between the two ends. The CDR3 is 15 residues long.

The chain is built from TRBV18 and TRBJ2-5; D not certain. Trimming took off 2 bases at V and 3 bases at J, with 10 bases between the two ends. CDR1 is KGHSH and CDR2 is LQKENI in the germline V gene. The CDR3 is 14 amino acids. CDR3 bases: TGTGCCAGCTCACCAGTCTTCACAGAAGAGACCCAGTACTTC. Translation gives CASSPVFTEETQYF.

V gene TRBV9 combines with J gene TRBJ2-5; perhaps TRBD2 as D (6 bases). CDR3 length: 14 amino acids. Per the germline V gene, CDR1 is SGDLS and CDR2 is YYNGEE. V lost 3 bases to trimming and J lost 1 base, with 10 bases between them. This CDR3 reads CASSGSGFQETQYF. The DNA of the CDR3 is TGTGCCAGCAGCGGTAGCGGTTTCCAAGAGACCCAGTACTTC.

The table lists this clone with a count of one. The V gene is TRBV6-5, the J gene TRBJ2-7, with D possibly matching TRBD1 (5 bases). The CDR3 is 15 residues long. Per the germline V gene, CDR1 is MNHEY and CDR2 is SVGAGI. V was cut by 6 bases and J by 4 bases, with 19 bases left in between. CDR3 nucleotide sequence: TGTGCCAGCAGCAGCCCCGGTGACAGTATTTACGAGCAGTACTTC. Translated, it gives CASSSPGDSIYEQYF.

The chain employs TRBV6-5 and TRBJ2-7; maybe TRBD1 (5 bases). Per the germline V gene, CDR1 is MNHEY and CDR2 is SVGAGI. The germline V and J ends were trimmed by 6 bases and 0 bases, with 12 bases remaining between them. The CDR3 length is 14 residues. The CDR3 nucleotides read TGTGCCAGCAGCCTGGGGCCGGGCTCCTACGAGCAGTACTTC. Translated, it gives CASSLGPGSYEQYF.

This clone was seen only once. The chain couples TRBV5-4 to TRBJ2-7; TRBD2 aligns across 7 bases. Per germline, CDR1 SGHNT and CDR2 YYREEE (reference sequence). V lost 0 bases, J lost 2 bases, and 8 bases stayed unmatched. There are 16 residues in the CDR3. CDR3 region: CASSLGGSGTAYEQYF. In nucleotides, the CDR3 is TGTGCCAGCAGCTTGGGGGGGAGCGGGACCGCCTACGAGCAGTACTTC. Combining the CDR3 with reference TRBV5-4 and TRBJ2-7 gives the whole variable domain ETGVTQSPTHLIKTRGQQVTLRCSSQSGHNTVSWYQQALGQGPQFIFQYYREEENGRGNFPPRFSGLQFPNYSSELNVNALELDDSALYLCASSLGGSGTAYEQYFGPGTRLTVT.

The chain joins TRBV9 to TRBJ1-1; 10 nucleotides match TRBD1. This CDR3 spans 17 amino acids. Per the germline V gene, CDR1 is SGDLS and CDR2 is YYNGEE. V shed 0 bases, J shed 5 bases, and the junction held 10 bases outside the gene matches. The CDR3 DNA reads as TGTGCCAGCAGCGTAGTAGGGACAGGGGTAGGAAGGACTGAAGCTTTCTTT. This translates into CASSVVGTGVGRTEAFF.

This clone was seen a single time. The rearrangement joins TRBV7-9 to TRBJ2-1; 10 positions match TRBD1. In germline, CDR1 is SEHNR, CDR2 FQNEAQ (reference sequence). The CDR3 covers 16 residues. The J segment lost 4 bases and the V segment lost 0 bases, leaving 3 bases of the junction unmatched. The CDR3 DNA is TGTGCCAGCAGCTTAGCGGCGGGACAGGGGTACAATGAGCAGTTCTTC. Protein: CASSLAAGQGYNEQFF.

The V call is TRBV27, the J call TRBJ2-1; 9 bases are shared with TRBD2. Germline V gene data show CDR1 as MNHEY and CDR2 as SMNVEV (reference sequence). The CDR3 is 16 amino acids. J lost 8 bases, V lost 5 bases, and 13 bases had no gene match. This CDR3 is CASSTRLAERWDEQFF. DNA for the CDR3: TGTGCCAGCAGTACCCGACTAGCGGAAAGGTGGGATGAGCAGTTCTTC.

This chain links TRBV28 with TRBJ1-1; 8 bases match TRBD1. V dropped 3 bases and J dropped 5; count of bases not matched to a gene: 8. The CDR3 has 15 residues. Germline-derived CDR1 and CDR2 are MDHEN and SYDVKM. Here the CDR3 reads CASSFRTGGRTEAFF. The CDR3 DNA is TGTGCCAGCAGTTTTCGTACAGGGGGTCGGACTGAAGCTTTCTTT.

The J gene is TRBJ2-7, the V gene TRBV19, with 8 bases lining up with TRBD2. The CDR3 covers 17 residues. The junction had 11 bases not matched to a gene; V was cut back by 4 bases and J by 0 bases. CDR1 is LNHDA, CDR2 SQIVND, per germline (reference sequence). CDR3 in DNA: TGTGCCAGTAGTAAGGGGAGCGGGGGAGGTAACTCCTACGAGCAGTACTTC. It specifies CASSKGSGGGNSYEQYF. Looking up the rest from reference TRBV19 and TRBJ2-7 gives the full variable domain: DGGITQSPKYLFRKEGQNVTLSCEQNLNHDAMYWYRQDPGQGLRLIYYSQIVNDFQKGDIAEGYSVSREKKESFPLTVTSAQKNPTAFYLCASSKGSGGGNSYEQYFGPGTRLTVT.

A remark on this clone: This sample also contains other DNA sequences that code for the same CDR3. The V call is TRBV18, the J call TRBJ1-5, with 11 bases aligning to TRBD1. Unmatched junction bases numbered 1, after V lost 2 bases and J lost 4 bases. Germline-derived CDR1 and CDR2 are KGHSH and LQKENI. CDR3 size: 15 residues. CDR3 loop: CASSPGTGGNQPQHF. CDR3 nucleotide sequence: TGTGCCAGCTCACCAGGGACAGGGGGAAATCAGCCCCAGCATTTT.

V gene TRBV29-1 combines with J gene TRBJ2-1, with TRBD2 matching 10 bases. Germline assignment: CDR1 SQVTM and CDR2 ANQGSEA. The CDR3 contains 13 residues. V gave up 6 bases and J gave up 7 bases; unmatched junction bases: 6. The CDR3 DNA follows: TGCAGCGTGCAGGGACTAGCGAGGAATGAGCAGTTCTTC. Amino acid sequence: CSVQGLARNEQFF.

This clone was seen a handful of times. The CDR3 loop is CASSLIRDRGFTEAFF. The CDR3, as DNA: TGTGCCAGCAGTTTGATCCGGGACAGGGGGTTCACTGAAGCTTTCTTT. The chain is built from TRBV28 and TRBJ1-1; 11 positions agree with TRBD1. V shed 3 bases and J 4 bases; nucleotides not matched to a gene: 7. There are 16 residues in the CDR3. CDR1 and CDR2 from the germline V gene are MDHEN and SYDVKM. Drawing the rest from reference TRBV28 and TRBJ1-1, the complete variable domain is DVKVTQSSRYLVKRTGEKVFLECVQDMDHENMFWYRQDPGLGLRLIYFSYDVKMKEKGDIPEGYSVSREKKERFSLILESASTNQTSMYLCASSLIRDRGFTEAFFGQGTRLTVV.

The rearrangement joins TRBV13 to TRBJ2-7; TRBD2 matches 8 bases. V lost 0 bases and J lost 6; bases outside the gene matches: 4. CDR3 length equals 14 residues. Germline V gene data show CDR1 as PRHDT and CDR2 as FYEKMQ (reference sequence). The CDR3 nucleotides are TGTGCCAGCAGCTTAGGGGCGGGAGGAAGCGAGCAGTACTTC. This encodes CASSLGAGGSEQYF.

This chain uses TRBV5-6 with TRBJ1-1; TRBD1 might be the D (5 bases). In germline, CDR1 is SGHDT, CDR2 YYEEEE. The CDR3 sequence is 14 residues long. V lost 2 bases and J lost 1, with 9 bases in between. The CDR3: CASSFWQGNTEAFF. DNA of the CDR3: TGTGCCAGCAGCTTTTGGCAGGGGAACACTGAAGCTTTCTTT.

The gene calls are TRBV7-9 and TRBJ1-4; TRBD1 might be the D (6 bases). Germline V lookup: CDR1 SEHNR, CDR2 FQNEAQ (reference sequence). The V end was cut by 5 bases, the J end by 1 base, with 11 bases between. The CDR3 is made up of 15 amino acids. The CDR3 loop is CASSPQGRTNEKLFF. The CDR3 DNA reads TGTGCCAGCAGCCCCCAGGGGCGAACTAATGAAAAACTGTTTTTT.

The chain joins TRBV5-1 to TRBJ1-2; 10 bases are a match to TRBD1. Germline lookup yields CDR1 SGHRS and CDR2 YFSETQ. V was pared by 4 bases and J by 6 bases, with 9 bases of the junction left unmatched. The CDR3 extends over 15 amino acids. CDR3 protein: CASSVVVGQGNGYTF. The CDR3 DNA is TGCGCCAGCAGCGTTGTAGTGGGACAGGGGAATGGCTACACCTTC.

In DNA, the CDR3 is TGTGCCTGGAGTGCTTTACTGACAGGGTCAAATGGCTACACCTTC. Translated: CAWSALLTGSNGYTF. The genes are TRBV30 and TRBJ1-2; 7 bases fit TRBD1. Germline V gene lookup returns CDR1 GTSNPN and CDR2 SVGIG (reference sequence). The CDR3 runs to 15 residues. V shed 1 base, J shed 6 bases, and the junction held 11 bases outside the gene matches.

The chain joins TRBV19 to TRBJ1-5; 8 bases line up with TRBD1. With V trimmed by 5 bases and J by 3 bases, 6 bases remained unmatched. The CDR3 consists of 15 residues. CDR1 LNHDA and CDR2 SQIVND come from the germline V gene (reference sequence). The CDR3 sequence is CASSSGGWDNQPQHF. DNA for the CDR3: TGTGCCAGTAGTTCAGGGGGCTGGGACAATCAGCCCCAGCATTTT.

CDR3 nucleotides: TGTGCCAGCAGGGGGGGTGGGTCAGATACGCAGTATTTT. Translated: CASRGGGSDTQYF. The J gene is TRBJ2-3, the V gene TRBV6-6; TRBD2 is a possible D gene (6 bases). V lost 6 bases to trimming and J lost 4 bases, with 11 bases between them. CDR3 length equals 13 residues. Germline assignment: CDR1 MNHNY and CDR2 SVGAGI (reference sequence).

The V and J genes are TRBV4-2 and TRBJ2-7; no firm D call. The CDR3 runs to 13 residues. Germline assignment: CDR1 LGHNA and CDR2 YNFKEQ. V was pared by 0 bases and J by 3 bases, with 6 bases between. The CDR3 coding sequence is TGTGCCAGCAGCCAAGAAACAAGCTACGAGCAGTACTTC. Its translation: CASSQETSYEQYF.